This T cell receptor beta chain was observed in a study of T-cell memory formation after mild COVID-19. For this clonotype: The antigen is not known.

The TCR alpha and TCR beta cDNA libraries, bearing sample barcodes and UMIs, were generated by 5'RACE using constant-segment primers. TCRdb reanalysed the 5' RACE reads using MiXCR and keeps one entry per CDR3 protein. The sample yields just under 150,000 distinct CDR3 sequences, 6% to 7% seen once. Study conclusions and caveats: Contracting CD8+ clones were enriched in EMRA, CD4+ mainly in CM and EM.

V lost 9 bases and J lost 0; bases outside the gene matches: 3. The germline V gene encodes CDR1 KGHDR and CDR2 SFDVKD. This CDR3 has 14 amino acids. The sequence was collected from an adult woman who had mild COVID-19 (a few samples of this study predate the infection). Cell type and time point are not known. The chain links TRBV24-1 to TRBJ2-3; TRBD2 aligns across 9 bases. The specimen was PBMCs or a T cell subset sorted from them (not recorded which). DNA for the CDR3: TGTGCCACCGGGACTAGCAGTAGCACAGATACGCAGTATTTT. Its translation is CATGTSSSTDTQYF.